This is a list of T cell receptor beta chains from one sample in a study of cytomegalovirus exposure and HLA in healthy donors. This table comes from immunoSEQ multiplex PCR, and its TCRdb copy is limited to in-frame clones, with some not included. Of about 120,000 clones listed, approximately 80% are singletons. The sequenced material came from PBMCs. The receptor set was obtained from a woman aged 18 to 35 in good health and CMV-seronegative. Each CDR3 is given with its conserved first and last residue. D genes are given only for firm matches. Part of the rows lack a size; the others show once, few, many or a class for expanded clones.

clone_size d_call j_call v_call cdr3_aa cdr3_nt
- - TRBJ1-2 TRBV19 CASSLQGYGYTF TGTGCCAGTAGCTTACAGGGTTATGGCTACACCTTC
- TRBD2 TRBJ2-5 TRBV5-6 CASSLGGRALETQYF TGTGCCAGCAGCTTGGGGGGGAGGGCACTTGAGACCCAGTACTTC
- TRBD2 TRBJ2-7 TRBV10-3 CAIRREGNEQYF TGTGCCATCAGGCGGGAGGGAAACGAGCAGTACTTC
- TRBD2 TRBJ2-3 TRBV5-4 CASSPTSPGTNTQYF TGTGCCAGCAGCCCAACTAGCCCGGGGACTAATACGCAGTATTTT
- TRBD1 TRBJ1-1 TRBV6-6 CASSTRDRGNTEAFF TGTGCCAGCAGCACCCGGGACAGGGGTAACACTGAAGCTTTCTTT
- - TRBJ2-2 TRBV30 CAWSPIIRSTNTGELFF TGTGCCTGGAGTCCAATCATCAGGTCTACGAACACCGGGGAGCTGTTTTTT
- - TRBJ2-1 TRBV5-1 CASSLEGGSHNEQFF TGCGCCAGCAGCTTGGAAGGGGGAAGCCACAATGAGCAGTTCTTC
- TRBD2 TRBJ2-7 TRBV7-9 CASKSGSSYEQYF TGTGCCAGCAAAAGCGGGAGCTCCTACGAGCAGTACTTC
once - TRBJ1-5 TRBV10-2 CASSPSGGFNQPQHF TGCGCCAGCAGCCCAAGTGGAGGTTTCAATCAGCCCCAGCATTTT
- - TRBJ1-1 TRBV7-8 CASSWSLNTEAFF TGTGCCAGCAGCTGGAGCTTGAACACTGAAGCTTTCTTT
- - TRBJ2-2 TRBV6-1 CASIGFGNTGELFF TGTGCCAGCATCGGGTTCGGGAACACCGGGGAGCTGTTTTTT
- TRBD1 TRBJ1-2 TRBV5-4 CASKPSVVGTGAPHSSGYTF TGTGCCAGCAAACCGAGCGTAGTGGGGACAGGGGCCCCTCACAGCAGTGGCTACACCTTC
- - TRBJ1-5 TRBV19 CASQDSSNQPQHF TGTGCCAGTCAAGACTCTAGCAATCAGCCCCAGCATTTT
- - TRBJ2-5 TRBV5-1 CASSFRDRAGGETQYF TGCGCCAGCAGCTTTAGGGACAGGGCGGGAGGCGAGACCCAGTACTTC
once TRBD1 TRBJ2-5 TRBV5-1 CASSSLGTGEETQYF TGCGCCAGCAGCTCCCTGGGGACAGGGGAGGAGACCCAGTACTTC
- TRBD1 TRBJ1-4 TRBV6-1 CASSGRTGTPATNEKLFF TGTGCCAGCAGTGGTCGGACAGGGACCCCCGCAACTAATGAAAAACTGTTTTTT
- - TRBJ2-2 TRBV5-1 CASSLVANTGELFF TGCGCCAGCAGCTTGGTAGCGAACACCGGGGAGCTGTTTTTT
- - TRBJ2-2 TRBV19 CASTQSRGGELFF TGTGCCAGTACTCAAAGCCGGGGAGGGGAGCTGTTTTTT
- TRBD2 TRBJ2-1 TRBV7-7 CASRLAGGPRNEQFF TGTGCCAGCAGACTAGCGGGAGGGCCTAGAAATGAGCAGTTCTTC
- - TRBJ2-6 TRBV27 CASSRLSSGANVLTF TGTGCCAGCAGTCGACTGTCCTCTGGGGCCAACGTCCTGACTTTC
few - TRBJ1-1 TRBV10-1 CASSESRAGDTEAFF TGCGCCAGCAGTGAGTCGAGGGCAGGGGACACTGAAGCTTTCTTT
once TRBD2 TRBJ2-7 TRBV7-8 CASSVTSAAYEQYF TGTGCCAGCAGCGTCACTAGCGCCGCGTACGAGCAGTACTTC
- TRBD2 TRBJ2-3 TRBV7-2 CASSFTSGGARTDTQYF TGTGCCAGCAGCTTCACTAGCGGGGGAGCCCGCACAGATACGCAGTATTTT
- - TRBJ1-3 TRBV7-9 CASSSEGQPNTIYF TGTGCCAGCAGCTCGGAGGGTCAGCCAAACACCATATATTTT
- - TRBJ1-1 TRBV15 CATSRVAGGMTEAFF TGTGCCACCAGCAGAGTGGCGGGGGGCATGACTGAAGCTTTCTTT
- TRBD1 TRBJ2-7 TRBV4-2 CASSQVGQVSYEQYF TGTGCCAGCAGCCAAGTGGGACAGGTCTCCTACGAGCAGTACTTC
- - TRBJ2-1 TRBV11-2 CASSLVGAYNEQFF TGTGCCAGCAGCTTAGTTGGGGCTTACAATGAGCAGTTCTTC
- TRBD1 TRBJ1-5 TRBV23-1 CASSHHVPDRGAFNQPQHF TGCGCCAGCAGTCACCACGTTCCGGACAGGGGAGCTTTCAATCAGCCCCAGCATTTT
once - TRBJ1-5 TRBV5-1 CASSTTSGQPQHF TGCGCCAGCAGCACTACTTCGGGTCAGCCCCAGCATTTT
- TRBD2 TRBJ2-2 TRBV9 CASRASGAAGELFF TGTGCCAGCAGGGCTAGCGGGGCTGCCGGGGAGCTGTTTTTT
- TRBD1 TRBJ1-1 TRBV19 CASSARTGLNTEAFF TGTGCCAGTAGTGCCCGGACAGGTCTTAACACTGAAGCTTTCTTT
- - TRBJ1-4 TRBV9 CASSAYGGAGEKLFF TGTGCCAGCAGCGCCTATGGAGGGGCCGGTGAAAAACTGTTTTTT
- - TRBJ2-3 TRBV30 CASLPVEGSTDTQYF TGTGCCTCCCTCCCGGTAGAGGGTAGCACAGATACGCAGTATTTT
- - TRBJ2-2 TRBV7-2 CASSPGQLNTGELFF TGTGCCAGCAGCCCCGGACAGCTGAACACCGGGGAGCTGTTTTTT
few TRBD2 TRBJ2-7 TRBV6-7 CASNTTGTSGLEQYF TGTGCCAGCAATACGACAGGGACTAGCGGTCTGGAGCAGTACTTC
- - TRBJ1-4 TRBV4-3 CASSQGQNEKLFF TGCGCCAGCAGCCAAGGTCAGAATGAAAAACTGTTTTTT
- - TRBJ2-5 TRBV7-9 CASSRQGGETQYF TGTGCCAGCAGCCGACAGGGAGGAGAGACCCAGTACTTC
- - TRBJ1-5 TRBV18 CASSLGVREPQHF TGTGCCAGCTCACTGGGTGTCAGGGAGCCCCAGCATTTT
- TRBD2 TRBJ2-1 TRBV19 CASSRSGIYNEQFF TGTGCCAGTTCAAGGAGCGGGATCTACAATGAGCAGTTCTTC
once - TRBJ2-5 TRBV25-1 CASSIPLRFETQYF TGTGCCAGCAGTATTCCCCTCAGATTTGAGACCCAGTACTTC
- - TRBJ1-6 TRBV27 CASSLFAVVSRNSPLHF TGTGCCAGCAGTTTATTTGCGGTAGTTTCGAGGAATTCACCCCTCCACTTT
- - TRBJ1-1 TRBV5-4 CASNGRGNTEAFF TGTGCCAGCAACGGTAGAGGGAACACTGAAGCTTTCTTT
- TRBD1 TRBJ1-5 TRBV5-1 CASSVGTGEQPQHF TGCGCCAGCAGCGTCGGGACAGGGGAACAGCCCCAGCATTTT
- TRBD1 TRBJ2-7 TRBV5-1 CASSPGQGPSYEQYF TGCGCCAGCAGCCCCGGACAGGGACCCTCCTACGAGCAGTACTTC
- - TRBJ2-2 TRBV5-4 CASSLASVTGELFF TGTGCCAGCAGCTTAGCTAGCGTTACCGGGGAGCTGTTTTTT
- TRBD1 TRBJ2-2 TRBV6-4 CASSSGTGEITGELFF TGTGCCAGCAGCTCAGGGACAGGGGAGATAACCGGGGAGCTGTTTTTT
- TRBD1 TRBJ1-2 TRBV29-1 CSVERTGPNYGYTF TGCAGCGTAGAACGGACAGGGCCAAACTATGGCTACACCTTC
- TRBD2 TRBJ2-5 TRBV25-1 CASSEWPTAGGPETQYF TGTGCCAGCAGTGAATGGCCTACGGCGGGAGGGCCAGAGACCCAGTACTTC
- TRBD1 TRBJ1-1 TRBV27 CASSFEVTPPLGQGLNTEAFF TGTGCCAGCAGTTTCGAGGTAACCCCCCCCCTCGGACAGGGGTTGAACACTGAAGCTTTCTTT
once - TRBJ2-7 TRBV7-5 CEGNKPPYEQYF TGTGAGGGGAACAAGCCCCCCTACGAGCAGTACTTC
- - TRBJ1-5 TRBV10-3 CAISESDGDQPQHF TGTGCCATCAGTGAGTCTGACGGAGATCAGCCCCAGCATTTT
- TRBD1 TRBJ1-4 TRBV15 CATSRNYRDRALSEKLFF TGTGCCACCAGCAGGAATTACCGGGACAGGGCCTTGAGTGAAAAACTGTTTTTT
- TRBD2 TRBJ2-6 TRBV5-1 CASSLGGLQGTRVDSGANGLTF TGCGCCAGCAGCTTGGGGGGGCTGCAGGGGACTAGAGTTGATTCTGGGGCCAACGGCCTGACTTTC
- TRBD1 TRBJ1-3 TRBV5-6 CASSDRGGNTIYF TGTGCCAGCAGCGACAGGGGTGGAAACACCATATATTTT